This TCR beta chain was documented in a study of T-cell memory formation after mild COVID-19. CDR3 length: 16 residues. Trimming pared 1 base from V and 8 bases from J, leaving 18 bases between. The germline CDR1 and CDR2 sequences are SGHTA and FQGNSA. Findings and limits, study-wide: Pre-infection memory carried some responding clones, suggesting that cross-reactive memory joined.

Details on this clonotype: The antigen is unknown.

One entry per CDR3 protein results from TCRdb running MiXCR on the 5' RACE reads. The sample contains about 350,000 distinct CDR3 sequences, 20% to 25% of which appear only once. What was sequenced was PBMCs or a T cell subset sorted from them (not recorded which). J is TRBJ2-1 and V is TRBV7-2; D call uncertain. This TCR was sampled from a man younger than 30 who had mild COVID-19 (a few samples of this study predate the infection). Cell type and time point are not known. The DNA for the CDR3 is TGTGCCAGCAGCTTAGGGATCAGGACGGCGGACGATGAGCAGTTCTTC. Translated, it gives CASSLGIRTADDEQFF.